This T cell receptor (beta chain) was obtained from a study of tumor and adjacent non-tumor tissue in lung cancer. Study background: Histology: about a dozen adenocarcinoma, a couple of squamous cell carcinoma, 1 small cell lung cancer. On average, productive TCRbeta reads reached roughly 4 million per sample.

Study-level findings and limits: TCR diversity was significantly greater in tumor than normal lung tissue.

Three rounds of nested PCR, following a modified ARM-PCR protocol, produced the TCRbeta library. MiXCR, applied by TCRdb to the multiplex PCR reads, yields one record per CDR3 protein. Of around 57,000 distinct CDR3 sequences in the sample, roughly 60% are singletons; the top ten hold more than 30%. The CDR3 has 16 residues. Germline CDR1 is MDHEN and CDR2 is SYDVKM. As for this clonotype: Its antigen remains unknown. The junction differs from germline at one of its ends, possibly a read error.

RNA was extracted from bulk tissue without any cell sorting. The normal lung tissue was taken more than 3 cm from the tumor edge. The gene calls are TRBV28 and TRBJ1-6, with a possible D match to TRBD1 (6 bases). The specimen was distant non-tumor lung tissue. This clonotype was obtained from a man aged 70 or older with non-small cell lung cancer. The CDR3 loop reads CASGLLQGMGNSPLHF. The CDR3 DNA follows: TGTGCCAGCGGTTTATTGCAGGGGATGGGAAATTCACCCCTCCACTTT.